The T cell receptor beta chain under discussion was sequenced for a study of cytomegalovirus exposure and HLA in healthy donors. Across the whole study: An analysis done earlier identified around 100 million unique TCR beta sequences from 190 million or so T cells.

The PCR used 60 Vbeta and 13 Jbeta primers. Profiled with immunoSEQ multiplex PCR; TCRdb holds only in-frame clones, not every one. The repertoire holds roughly 140,000 clones, with over 75% as singletons. This clone has more than one count but fewer than ten. Antigen specificity is unknown. Whole-study results and caveats: Beyond CMV serostatus, there was no information to go on about immune exposure. As a later analysis revealed, the rate of TCR association differed by HLA locus, with DRB1 most and HLA-C fewest.

Participants comprised healthy donors of bone marrow. The CDR3 consists of 14 residues. Losses at the gene ends were 6 bases for V and 6 bases for J; bases not matched to a gene: 7. CDR1 is SGHRS and CDR2 is YFSETQ in the germline V gene. The rearrangement links TRBV5-1 to TRBJ2-3; 10 bases are shared with TRBD2. The receptor's source is a young man in good health and CMV-seropositive. Sequenced sample: PBMCs. The CDR3 loop reads CASNLAGGSDTQYF. For the CDR3, the DNA is TGCGCCAGCAACTTAGCGGGAGGCTCGGATACGCAGTATTTT.